What follows describes a single TCR beta chain. Its antigen specificity is not known. It has no much larger one-base neighbor in the sample; base qualities were not kept. The data were taken from a study of T cells after yellow fever vaccination (dated by TCRdb to about 2019). Turning to the overall study: The SMART-Seq v4 Ultra Low Input RNA kit was used to prepare libraries from fractions with low cell numbers. To track T-cell clones before and after primary and booster YFV17D yellow fever vaccination, bulk TCR alpha and beta repertoires were sequenced longitudinally. Two healthy male donors, one aged 18 to 29 and one aged 30 to 40 years, were included in the cohort. Blood samples were taken at several timepoints before and after primary and secondary immunization, and bulk PBMC replicates and cell subsets were isolated.

CDR3 length: 14 amino acids, cysteine to phenylalanine. The sequence is cut down to CDR3 DNA, 42 bases in frame from base 1. CDR1 and CDR2 were assigned from the germline V gene (reference sequence) as SEHNR and FQNEAQ. The junction shows trimming of 5 bases on V and 2 bases on J, and the gene matches do not reach 3 bases of it. Explained via the paper, the treatment or condition label denotes: live attenuated yellow fever vaccine strain. At each blood-draw timepoint, two biological replicates of bulk PBMCs were obtained. PBMCs were isolated from peripheral blood using a standard Ficoll-Paque protocol. TriZol was used to extract RNA from bulk PBMCs, from CD4 and CD8 fractions, and from dextramer-positive and dextramer-negative fractions. Synthesis of TCR cDNA relied on 5'RACE template switching, a step that introduced a universal primer site along with unique molecular identifiers. Priming for cDNA synthesis came from both the TCR alpha and TCR beta constant segments. Libraries were amplified in two PCR steps, with sample barcodes and sequencing adapters added in the second step. Libraries were sequenced on Illumina HiSeq 2500 (2x100 bp) or NovaSeq (2x150 bp). Regarding the original processing steps: MIGEC handled demultiplexing of reads and collapsing into UMI consensus sequences, while MiXCR performed V(D)J alignment. Clonotypes responding to the vaccine were identified with edgeR on replicate PBMC samples, with the criteria of FDR below 0.01 and a log2 fold change above 5 up to day 15. Bulk clonotypes were assigned CD4 or CD8 identity according to which sequenced CD4 or CD8 repertoire held them at higher abundance. The public reads were quality trimmed at Q25 with fastp and then assembled into clones with MiXCR by TCRdb, keeping productive beta chains. Each record represents a unique CDR3 protein, reported with the most common genes and DNA among its rows. These V and J calls derive from TCRdb rather than the authors' analysis. This sample has 500,000 to 700,000 distinct CDR3 sequences in its table, and about 19% of those were observed once. 14% of the sample is in the top ten clones.

Here is what the overall study found, with its caveats: Computational filtering was required because FACS-sorted repertoires could contain abundant contaminating clonotypes from the bulk population. After the booster, most clones that had expanded after primary vaccination were detected again (around 97% of CD4 and more than 85% of CD8), suggesting broad maintenance of memory. A small fraction of clonotypes showed up in both the CD4 and CD8 compartments, probably as a result of convergent recombination. The secondary T-cell response was found to be weaker but faster than the primary response, with a peak reached on day 5 rather than on day 15. The study included only a couple of donors, which limits how far the findings can be generalized.

This TCR came from a man aged 30-40 years who received the YFV17D yellow fever vaccine. The sample here was PBMCs, taken 15 days after the yellow fever booster vaccination. The chain employs TRBV7-9 and TRBJ2-1; TRBD1 agrees with 7 junctional bases. The nucleotide sequence reads TGTGCCAGCAGCACTCAGGGGGCCTACAATGAGCAGTTCTTC. It specifies CASSTQGAYNEQFF.